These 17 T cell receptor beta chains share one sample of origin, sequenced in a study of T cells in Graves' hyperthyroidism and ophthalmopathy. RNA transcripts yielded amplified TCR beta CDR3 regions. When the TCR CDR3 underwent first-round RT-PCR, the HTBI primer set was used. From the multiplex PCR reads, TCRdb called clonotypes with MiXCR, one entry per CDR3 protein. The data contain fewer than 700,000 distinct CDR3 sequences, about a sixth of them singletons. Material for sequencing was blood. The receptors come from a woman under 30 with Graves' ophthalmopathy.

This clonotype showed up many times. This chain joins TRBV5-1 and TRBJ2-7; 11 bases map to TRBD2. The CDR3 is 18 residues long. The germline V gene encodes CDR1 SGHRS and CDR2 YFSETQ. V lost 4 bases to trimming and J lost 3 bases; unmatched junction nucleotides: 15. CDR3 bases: TGCGCCAGCAGCCCACTAGCGGGAGTAGGATCTGTTCGCTACGAGCAGTACTTC. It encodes CASSPLAGVGSVRYEQYF.

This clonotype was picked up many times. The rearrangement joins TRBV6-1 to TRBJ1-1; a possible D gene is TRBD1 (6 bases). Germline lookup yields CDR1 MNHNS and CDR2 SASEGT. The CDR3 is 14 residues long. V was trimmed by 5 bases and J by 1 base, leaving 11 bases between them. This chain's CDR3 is CASSQTGPNTEAFF. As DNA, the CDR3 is TGTGCCAGCAGTCAGACAGGACCGAACACTGAAGCTTTCTTT.

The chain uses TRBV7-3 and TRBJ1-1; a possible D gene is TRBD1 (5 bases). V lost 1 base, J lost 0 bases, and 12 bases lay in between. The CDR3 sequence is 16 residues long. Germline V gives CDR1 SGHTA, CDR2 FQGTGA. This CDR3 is CASSLKPGLMNTEAFF. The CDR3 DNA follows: TGTGCCAGCAGCTTAAAACCAGGGCTAATGAACACTGAAGCTTTCTTT. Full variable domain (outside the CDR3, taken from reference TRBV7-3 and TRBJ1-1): GAGVSQTPSNKVTEKGKYVELRCDPISGHTALYWYRQSLGQGPEFLIYFQGTGAADDSGLPNDRFFAVRPEGSVSTLKIQRTERGDSAVYLCASSLKPGLMNTEAFFGQGTRLTVV.

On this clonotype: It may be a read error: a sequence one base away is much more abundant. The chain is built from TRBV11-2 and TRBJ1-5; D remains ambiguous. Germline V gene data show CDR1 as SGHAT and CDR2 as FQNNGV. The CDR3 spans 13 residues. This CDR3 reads CAGSFGLRQPQHF. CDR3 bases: TGTGCCGGCAGCTTTGGGTTACGGCAGCCCCAGCATTTT.

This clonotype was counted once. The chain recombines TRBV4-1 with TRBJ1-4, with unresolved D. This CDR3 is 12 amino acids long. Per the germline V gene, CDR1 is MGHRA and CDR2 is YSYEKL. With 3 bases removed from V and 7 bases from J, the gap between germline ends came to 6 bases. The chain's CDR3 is CASSHPGEKLFF. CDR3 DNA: TGCGCCAGCAGCCACCCCGGTGAAAAACTGTTTTTT.

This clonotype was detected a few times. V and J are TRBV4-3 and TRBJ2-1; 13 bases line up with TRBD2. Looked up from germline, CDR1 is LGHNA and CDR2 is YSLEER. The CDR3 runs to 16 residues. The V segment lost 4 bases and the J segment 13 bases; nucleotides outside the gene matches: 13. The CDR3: CASSRRRTSGSGVQFF. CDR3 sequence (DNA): TGCGCCAGCAGCCGGAGGCGGACTAGCGGGAGCGGGGTTCAGTTCTTC.

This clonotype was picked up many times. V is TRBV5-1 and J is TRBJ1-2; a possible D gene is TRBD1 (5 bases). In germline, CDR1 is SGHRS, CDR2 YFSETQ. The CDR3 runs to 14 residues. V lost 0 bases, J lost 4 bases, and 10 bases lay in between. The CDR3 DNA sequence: TGCGCCAGCAGCTTGGACAGGAAAACCTATGGCTACACCTTC. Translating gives CASSLDRKTYGYTF. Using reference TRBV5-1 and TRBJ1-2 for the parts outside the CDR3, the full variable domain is KAGVTQTPRYLIKTRGQQVTLSCSPISGHRSVSWYQQTPGQGLQFLFEYFSETQRNKGNFPGRFSGRQFSNSRSEMNVSTLELGDSALYLCASSLDRKTYGYTFGSGTRLTVV.

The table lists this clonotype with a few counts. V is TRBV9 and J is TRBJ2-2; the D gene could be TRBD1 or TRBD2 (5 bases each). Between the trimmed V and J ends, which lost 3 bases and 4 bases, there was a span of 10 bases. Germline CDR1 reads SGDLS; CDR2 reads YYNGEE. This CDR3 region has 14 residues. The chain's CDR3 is CASSARAGTGELFF. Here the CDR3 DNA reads TGTGCCAGCAGCGCCAGGGCGGGCACCGGGGAGCTGTTTTTT.

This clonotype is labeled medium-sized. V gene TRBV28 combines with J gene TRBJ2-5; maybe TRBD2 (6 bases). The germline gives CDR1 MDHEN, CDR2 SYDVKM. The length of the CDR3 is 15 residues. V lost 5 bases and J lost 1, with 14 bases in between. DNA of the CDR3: TGTGCCAGCAGTGCTCTGCGGGGAGCCCAAGAGACCCAGTACTTC. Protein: CASSALRGAQETQYF.

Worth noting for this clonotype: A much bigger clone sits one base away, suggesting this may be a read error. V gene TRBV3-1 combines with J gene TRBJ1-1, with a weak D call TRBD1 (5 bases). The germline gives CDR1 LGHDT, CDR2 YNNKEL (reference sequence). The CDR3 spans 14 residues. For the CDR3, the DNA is TGTGTCAGCAGCCAAGATTGGAGGGGTAGGATAGCTTTCTTT. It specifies CVSSQDWRGRIAFF.

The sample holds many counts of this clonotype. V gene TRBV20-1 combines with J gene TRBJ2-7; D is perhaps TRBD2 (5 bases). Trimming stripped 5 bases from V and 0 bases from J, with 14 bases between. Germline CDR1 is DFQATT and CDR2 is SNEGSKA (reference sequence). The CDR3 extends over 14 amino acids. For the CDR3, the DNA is TGCAGTGCTCCGACCATTGGGAGCTCCTACGAGCAGTACTTC. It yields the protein CSAPTIGSSYEQYF.

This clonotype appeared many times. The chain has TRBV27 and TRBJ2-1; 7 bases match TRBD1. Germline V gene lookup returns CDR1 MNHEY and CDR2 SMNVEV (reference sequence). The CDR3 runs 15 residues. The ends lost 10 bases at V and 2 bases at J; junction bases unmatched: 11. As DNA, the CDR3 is TGTGCCACACGCCGGGACAGTCCGACCTACAATGAGCAGTTCTTC. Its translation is CATRRDSPTYNEQFF.

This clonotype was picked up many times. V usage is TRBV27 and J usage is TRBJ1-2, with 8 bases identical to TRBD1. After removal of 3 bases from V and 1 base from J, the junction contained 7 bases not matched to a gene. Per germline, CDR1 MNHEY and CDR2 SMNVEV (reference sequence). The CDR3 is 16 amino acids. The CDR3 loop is CASSFGQGSFNYGYTF. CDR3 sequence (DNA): TGTGCCAGCAGTTTCGGACAGGGAAGCTTTAACTATGGCTACACCTTC.

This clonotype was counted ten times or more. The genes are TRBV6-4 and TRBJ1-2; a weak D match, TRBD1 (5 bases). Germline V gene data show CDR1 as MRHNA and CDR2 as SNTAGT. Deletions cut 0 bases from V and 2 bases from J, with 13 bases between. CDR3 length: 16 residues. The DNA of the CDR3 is TGTGCCAGCAGTGACTCGGTCGACAGCCCAAACTATGGCTACACCTTC. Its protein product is CASSDSVDSPNYGYTF.

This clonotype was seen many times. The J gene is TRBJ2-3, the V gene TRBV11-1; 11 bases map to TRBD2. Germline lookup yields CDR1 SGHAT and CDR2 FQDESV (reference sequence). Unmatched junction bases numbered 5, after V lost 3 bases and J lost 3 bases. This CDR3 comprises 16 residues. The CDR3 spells CASSFRTSGLTDTQYF. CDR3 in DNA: TGTGCCAGCAGCTTCCGGACTAGCGGGCTGACAGATACGCAGTATTTT.

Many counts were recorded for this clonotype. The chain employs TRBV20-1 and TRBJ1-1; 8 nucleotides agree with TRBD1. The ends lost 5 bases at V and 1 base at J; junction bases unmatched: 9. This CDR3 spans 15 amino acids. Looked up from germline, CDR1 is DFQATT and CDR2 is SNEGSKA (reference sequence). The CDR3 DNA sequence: TGCAGTGCTTTACCCAGGGGGCGGAAGAACACTGAAGCTTTCTTT. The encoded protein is CSALPRGRKNTEAFF.

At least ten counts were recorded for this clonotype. Written as DNA, the CDR3 is TGTGCCAGCAGTTTGCCGACAGCTATAAACACTGAAGCTTTCTTT. Amino acids: CASSLPTAINTEAFF. The rearrangement joins TRBV6-2 or TRBV6-3 to TRBJ1-1; D may be TRBD1 (5 bases). Between the trimmed V and J ends, which lost 4 bases and 2 bases, there was a span of 14 bases. Germline V CDR1 and CDR2: MNHEY, SVGEGT. The length of the CDR3 is 15 residues.